This is a list of T cell receptor beta chains from one sample in a study of T cells in pancreatic ductal adenocarcinoma. Sequenced by immunoSEQ multiplex PCR; TCRdb stores in-frame clones only, minus some. The data hold 85,000 to 120,000 clones, with over 90% observed a single time. What was sequenced was PBMCs. The receptors stem from a human donor with pancreatic ductal adenocarcinoma. CDR3s include the opening cysteine and the closing phenylalanine or tryptophan. A D gene is named only where the DNA matches it firmly. The listing skips clone size in some rows; elsewhere it reads once, few, many or a size class.

V gene: TRBV9
clone size: NA
J gene: TRBJ2-2
D gene: NA
CDR3 protein: CASSVNFGLASAGELFF
CDR3 DNA: TGTGCCAGCAGCGTAAATTTTGGGCTAGCGAGTGCCGGGGAGCTGTTTTTT

V gene: TRBV6-1
clone size: NA
J gene: TRBJ1-5
D gene: NA
CDR3 protein: CASSEPRGIQPQHF
CDR3 DNA: TGTGCCAGCAGTGAGCCCCGGGGGATCCAGCCCCAGCATTTT

V gene: TRBV6-1
clone size: once
J gene: TRBJ2-7
D gene: TRBD2
CDR3 protein: CASRSTAGGREQYF
CDR3 DNA: TGTGCCAGCAGATCGACGGCGGGGGGTCGTGAGCAGTACTTC

V gene: TRBV5-6
clone size: NA
J gene: TRBJ2-7
D gene: NA
CDR3 protein: CASSLAGHYEQYF
CDR3 DNA: TGTGCCAGCAGCTTGGCAGGGCACTACGAGCAGTACTTC

V gene: TRBV10-3
clone size: NA
J gene: TRBJ2-1
D gene: TRBD2
CDR3 protein: CAISERTSLRNEQFF
CDR3 DNA: TGTGCCATCAGTGAGCGGACTAGCCTACGGAATGAGCAGTTCTTC

V gene: TRBV5-1
clone size: once
J gene: TRBJ1-1
D gene: TRBD1
CDR3 protein: CASSTGQGGGDTEAFF
CDR3 DNA: TGCGCCAGCAGCACGGGACAGGGGGGGGGAGACACTGAAGCTTTCTTT

V gene: TRBV7-2
clone size: NA
J gene: TRBJ1-3
D gene: TRBD1
CDR3 protein: CASSLGDFDRGTIYF
CDR3 DNA: TGTGCCAGCAGCTTAGGGGATTTTGACAGGGGAACCATATATTTT

V gene: TRBV7-9
clone size: few
J gene: TRBJ2-1
D gene: NA
CDR3 protein: CASSLVWGQTNNEQFF
CDR3 DNA: TGTGCCAGCAGCTTAGTATGGGGGCAGACAAACAATGAGCAGTTCTTC

V gene: TRBV28
clone size: once
J gene: TRBJ2-1
D gene: TRBD2
CDR3 protein: CASSSGTRAYNEQFF
CDR3 DNA: TGTGCCAGCAGCTCCGGGACTAGGGCCTACAATGAGCAGTTCTTC

V gene: TRBV7-2
clone size: NA
J gene: TRBJ2-4
D gene: TRBD2
CDR3 protein: CASSLGLAGNIQYF
CDR3 DNA: TGTGCCAGCAGCTTAGGACTAGCGGGGAACATTCAGTACTTC

V gene: TRBV7-8
clone size: NA
J gene: TRBJ2-5
D gene: TRBD1
CDR3 protein: CASSFRGTARALSETQYF
CDR3 DNA: TGTGCCAGCAGCTTTAGGGGGACAGCCAGAGCACTATCAGAGACCCAGTACTTC

V gene: TRBV5-1
clone size: NA
J gene: TRBJ2-1
D gene: TRBD2
CDR3 protein: CASSPTVAGGYNEQFF
CDR3 DNA: TGCGCCAGCAGCCCGACAGTGGCGGGAGGGTACAATGAGCAGTTCTTC

V gene: TRBV9
clone size: NA
J gene: TRBJ2-3
D gene: TRBD1
CDR3 protein: CASSPPDRGAQYF
CDR3 DNA: TGTGCCAGCAGCCCTCCTGACAGGGGAGCGCAGTATTTT

V gene: TRBV7-2
clone size: NA
J gene: TRBJ2-3
D gene: TRBD2
CDR3 protein: CASSWGSRGGGYTQYF
CDR3 DNA: TGTGCCAGCAGCTGGGGGAGTAGGGGCGGGGGTTATACGCAGTATTTT

V gene: TRBV9
clone size: NA
J gene: TRBJ2-2
D gene: NA
CDR3 protein: CASSVTGTPNTGELFF
CDR3 DNA: TGTGCCAGCAGCGTCACCGGGACTCCAAACACCGGGGAGCTGTTTTTT

V gene: TRBV10-2
clone size: NA
J gene: TRBJ1-2
D gene: TRBD1
CDR3 protein: CASRGTGNYGYTF
CDR3 DNA: TGCGCCAGCAGAGGGACAGGGAACTATGGCTACACCTTC

V gene: TRBV2
clone size: once
J gene: TRBJ2-7
D gene: TRBD1
CDR3 protein: CASSGDRGEQYF
CDR3 DNA: TGTGCCAGCAGTGGGGACAGGGGCGAGCAGTACTTC

V gene: TRBV5-1
clone size: NA
J gene: TRBJ2-2
D gene: NA
CDR3 protein: CASSLATGNTGELFF
CDR3 DNA: TGCGCCAGCAGCTTGGCGACAGGGAACACCGGGGAGCTGTTTTTT

V gene: TRBV6-5
clone size: NA
J gene: TRBJ2-5
D gene: NA
CDR3 protein: CASSFQGVWETQYF
CDR3 DNA: TGTGCCAGCAGCTTCCAAGGGGTGTGGGAGACCCAGTACTTC

V gene: TRBV4-2
clone size: NA
J gene: TRBJ2-3
D gene: TRBD2
CDR3 protein: CASSLTGLAESTDTQYF
CDR3 DNA: TGTGCCAGCAGCCTCACTGGACTAGCGGAGTCCACAGATACGCAGTATTTT

V gene: TRBV2
clone size: NA
J gene: TRBJ2-3
D gene: TRBD1
CDR3 protein: CASSESGQGGTDTQYF
CDR3 DNA: TGTGCCAGCAGTGAATCAGGACAGGGGGGCACAGATACGCAGTATTTT

V gene: TRBV18
clone size: NA
J gene: TRBJ1-2
D gene: TRBD1
CDR3 protein: CASSPGQGTSGYTF
CDR3 DNA: TGTGCCAGCTCACCTGGACAGGGAACATCCGGCTACACCTTC

V gene: TRBV9
clone size: NA
J gene: TRBJ2-5
D gene: TRBD1
CDR3 protein: CASSPGQGSETQYF
CDR3 DNA: TGTGCCAGCAGCCCTGGACAGGGCAGCGAGACCCAGTACTTC

V gene: TRBV28
clone size: NA
J gene: TRBJ2-7
D gene: TRBD1
CDR3 protein: CASRTGGYEQYF
CDR3 DNA: TGTGCCAGCAGGACAGGGGGGTACGAGCAGTACTTC

V gene: TRBV29-1
clone size: NA
J gene: TRBJ1-4
D gene: TRBD1
CDR3 protein: CSVDGTGGEKLFF
CDR3 DNA: TGCAGCGTTGATGGGACAGGGGGAGAAAAACTGTTTTTT

V gene: TRBV11-2
clone size: once
J gene: TRBJ2-1
D gene: NA
CDR3 protein: CASSFKYRRLVHNEQFF
CDR3 DNA: TGTGCCAGCAGCTTTAAGTATCGGAGACTAGTACACAATGAGCAGTTCTTC

V gene: TRBV19
clone size: NA
J gene: TRBJ2-1
D gene: TRBD2
CDR3 protein: CASSITIAGTNEQFF
CDR3 DNA: TGTGCCAGTAGTATTACTATAGCGGGGACCAATGAGCAGTTCTTC

V gene: TRBV7-2
clone size: NA
J gene: TRBJ1-2
D gene: NA
CDR3 protein: CASSQGQNHGYTF
CDR3 DNA: TGTGCCAGCAGCCAGGGGCAGAATCACGGCTACACCTTC

V gene: TRBV9
clone size: NA
J gene: TRBJ2-5
D gene: TRBD2
CDR3 protein: CASSVATSGVQETQYF
CDR3 DNA: TGTGCCAGCAGCGTAGCGACTAGCGGGGTCCAAGAGACCCAGTACTTC

V gene: TRBV5-6
clone size: NA
J gene: TRBJ2-5
D gene: TRBD2
CDR3 protein: CASSFRPTSGEGETQYF
CDR3 DNA: TGTGCCAGCAGCTTTAGGCCGACTAGCGGGGAGGGAGAGACCCAGTACTTC

V gene: TRBV30
clone size: NA
J gene: TRBJ2-1
D gene: TRBD2
CDR3 protein: CAWSWTSGTEQFF
CDR3 DNA: TGTGCCTGGAGTTGGACTAGCGGGACTGAGCAGTTCTTC

V gene: TRBV7-6
clone size: NA
J gene: TRBJ2-2
D gene: TRBD1
CDR3 protein: CASSSGTDTGELFF
CDR3 DNA: TGTGCCAGCAGCTCCGGGACAGACACCGGGGAGCTGTTTTTT

V gene: TRBV7-2
clone size: NA
J gene: TRBJ2-7
D gene: NA
CDR3 protein: CASSLARDYEQYF
CDR3 DNA: TGTGCCAGCAGCTTAGCTCGGGACTACGAGCAGTACTTC

V gene: TRBV5-1
clone size: NA
J gene: TRBJ2-1
D gene: TRBD1
CDR3 protein: CASTKYGTGAYNEQFF
CDR3 DNA: TGCGCCAGCACCAAATACGGGACAGGGGCCTACAATGAGCAGTTCTTC

V gene: TRBV10-2
clone size: NA
J gene: TRBJ2-7
D gene: TRBD1
CDR3 protein: CASRPGQGHEQYF
CDR3 DNA: TGCGCCAGCAGACCGGGACAGGGACACGAGCAGTACTTC

V gene: TRBV27
clone size: NA
J gene: TRBJ2-2
D gene: NA
CDR3 protein: CASSLRIDYITGELFF
CDR3 DNA: TGTGCCAGCAGTTTAAGGATCGACTACATTACCGGGGAGCTGTTTTTT

V gene: TRBV7-7
clone size: NA
J gene: TRBJ2-7
D gene: NA
CDR3 protein: CASSLRAGYEQYF
CDR3 DNA: TGTGCTAGCAGCTTAAGAGCGGGCTACGAGCAGTACTTC

V gene: TRBV6-5
clone size: NA
J gene: TRBJ1-2
D gene: TRBD1
CDR3 protein: CASSYSRLQGGYTF
CDR3 DNA: TGTGCCAGCAGTTACTCGAGGTTACAGGGGGGCTACACCTTC

V gene: TRBV2
clone size: few
J gene: TRBJ2-2
D gene: NA
CDR3 protein: CASSAGRAVGELFF
CDR3 DNA: TGTGCCAGCAGTGCAGGCAGGGCGGTCGGGGAGCTGTTTTTT

V gene: TRBV11-1
clone size: NA
J gene: TRBJ1-1
D gene: NA
CDR3 protein: CASSLAPGRSRNTEAFF
CDR3 DNA: TGTGCCAGCAGCTTAGCGCCGGGAAGGTCAAGGAACACTGAAGCTTTCTTT

V gene: TRBV6-5
clone size: NA
J gene: TRBJ2-1
D gene: TRBD2
CDR3 protein: CASSSTSGYSYEQFF
CDR3 DNA: TGTGCCAGCAGTTCGACTAGCGGGTATTCCTATGAGCAGTTCTTC

V gene: TRBV6-5
clone size: once
J gene: TRBJ2-1
D gene: TRBD2
CDR3 protein: CASSKGTISYNEQFF
CDR3 DNA: TGTGCCAGCAGTAAGGGGACTATTTCCTACAATGAGCAGTTCTTC

V gene: TRBV28
clone size: NA
J gene: TRBJ2-1
D gene: TRBD2
CDR3 protein: CASATPRGLSYNEQFF
CDR3 DNA: TGTGCCAGCGCAACCCCCCGGGGACTATCCTACAATGAGCAGTTCTTC

V gene: TRBV30
clone size: NA
J gene: TRBJ2-5
D gene: TRBD2
CDR3 protein: CAWSVMAGGLAETQYF
CDR3 DNA: TGTGCCTGGAGTGTAATGGCGGGAGGGTTGGCAGAGACCCAGTACTTC

V gene: TRBV30
clone size: NA
J gene: TRBJ2-1
D gene: TRBD2
CDR3 protein: CACSPVPGGGYNEQFF
CDR3 DNA: TGTGCCTGCTCACCGGTACCGGGAGGGGGCTACAATGAGCAGTTCTTC

V gene: TRBV6-5
clone size: NA
J gene: TRBJ2-1
D gene: NA
CDR3 protein: CASSYDSSSYNEQFF
CDR3 DNA: TGTGCCAGCAGTTACGACTCCAGCTCCTACAATGAGCAGTTCTTC

V gene: TRBV2
clone size: NA
J gene: TRBJ2-1
D gene: TRBD2
CDR3 protein: CASSPLAGAYNEQFF
CDR3 DNA: TGTGCCAGCAGTCCACTAGCGGGAGCCTACAATGAGCAGTTCTTC

V gene: TRBV7-2
clone size: NA
J gene: TRBJ2-5
D gene: NA
CDR3 protein: CASSLAVTNQETQYF
CDR3 DNA: TGTGCCAGCAGCCTTGCAGTGACTAATCAAGAGACCCAGTACTTC